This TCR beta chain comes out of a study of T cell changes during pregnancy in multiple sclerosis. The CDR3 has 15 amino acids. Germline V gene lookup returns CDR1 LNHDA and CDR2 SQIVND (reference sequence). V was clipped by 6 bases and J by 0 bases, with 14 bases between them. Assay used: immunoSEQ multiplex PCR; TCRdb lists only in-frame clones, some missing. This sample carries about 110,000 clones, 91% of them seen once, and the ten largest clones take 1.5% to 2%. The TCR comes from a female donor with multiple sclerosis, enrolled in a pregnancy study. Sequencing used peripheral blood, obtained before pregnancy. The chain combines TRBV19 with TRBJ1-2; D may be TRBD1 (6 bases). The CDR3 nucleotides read TGTGCCAGTAGGACCTTCCCAGGGGCTAACTATGGCTACACCTTC. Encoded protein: CASRTFPGANYGYTF.